This is a list of T cell receptor beta chains from one sample in a study of T-cell reconstitution after alpha-beta-depleted transplantation in children. MiXCR, run by TCRdb on the PCR reads, gives a single entry per CDR3 protein. The sample includes some 840,000 distinct CDR3 sequences, under 20% of them seen just once. Sequenced here: PBMCs, mostly from graft donor cells, sampled 360 days after TCRalphabeta/CD19-depleted stem cell transplant. All receptors come from a male patient younger than 18 who had a stem cell transplant for acute lymphoblastic leukemia, so the T cells may come from the graft donor. Both conserved end residues are part of each CDR3. D genes are given only for firm matches. The listing skips clone size in some rows; elsewhere it reads once, few, many or a size class.

>14|TRBV7-9|TRBD1|TRBJ2-2|many
TGTGCCAGCAGCTCTACAGGGGGCACCGGGGAGCTGTTTTTT
CASSSTGGTGELFF
>13|TRBV29-1|NA|TRBJ2-3|few
TGCAGCGTAAGTGGGAGTCGCACAGATACGCAGTATTTT
CSVSGSRTDTQYF
>16|TRBV6-2/TRBV6-3|NA|TRBJ2-5|NA
TGTGCCAGCAGTGATCCCCAAGGGAGAAGCGGAGAGACCCAGTACTTC
CASSDPQGRSGETQYF
>17|TRBV10-2|NA|TRBJ1-2|few
TGCGCCAGCAGGGGCCAATTTATGACGCGGTTGGACTATGGCTACACCTTC
CASRGQFMTRLDYGYTF
>15|TRBV24-1|NA|TRBJ2-1|few
TGTGCCACCAGTGATAGGACCAACCCACACAATGAGCAGTTCTTC
CATSDRTNPHNEQFF
>16|TRBV5-1|TRBD2|TRBJ2-7|few
TGCGCCAGCAGCTTGGGAATTGGTGCGGGAGGACTCGAGCAGTACTTC
CASSLGIGAGGLEQYF
>11|TRBV20-1|NA|TRBJ1-1|few
TGCAGTGCTTATCTGGACGGTGAAGCTTTCTTT
CSAYLDGEAFF
>15|TRBV19|NA|TRBJ2-1|NA
TGTGCCAGTACCCTAGGGCTATCCTCCTACAATGAGCAGTTCTTC
CASTLGLSSYNEQFF
>15|TRBV5-4|NA|TRBJ1-2|few
TGTGCCAGCAGCTTTCCACGGGGCGCCAACTATGGCTACACCTTC
CASSFPRGANYGYTF
>17|TRBV7-3|TRBD1|TRBJ2-7|NA
TGTGCCAGCAGCCCCCCGGACAGGTTGCCACGGACCTACGAGCAGTACTTC
CASSPPDRLPRTYEQYF
>15|TRBV5-1|TRBD1|TRBJ2-5|many
TGCGCCAGCAGCAACCGGGACAGGGGAGGGGAGACCCAGTACTTC
CASSNRDRGGETQYF
>17|TRBV9|NA|TRBJ2-1|many
TGTGCCAGCAGCGAGGGGGAAAGGGCAGGGCTATACAATGAGCAGTTCTTC
CASSEGERAGLYNEQFF
>15|TRBV5-1|NA|TRBJ2-1|many
TGCGCCAGCAGCTTGGAACTGAGCTCCTACAATGAGCAGTTCTTC
CASSLELSSYNEQFF
>15|TRBV5-1|TRBD1|TRBJ2-7|few
TGCGCCAGCAGCTTAAGTCAGCCAGGGGGCCACGAGCAGTACTTC
CASSLSQPGGHEQYF
>12|TRBV10-3|NA|TRBJ2-3|NA
TGTGCCATCAGCCTGAATGGAGATACGCAGTATTTT
CAISLNGDTQYF
>13|TRBV18|NA|TRBJ1-2|many
TGTGCCAGCTCACGCAATGGAGAAAATGGCTACACCTTC
CASSRNGENGYTF
>16|TRBV15|NA|TRBJ2-1|NA
TGTGCCACCAGCAGAGATGGGGCGGGACCCTACAATGAGCAGTTCTTC
CATSRDGAGPYNEQFF
>14|TRBV9|NA|TRBJ1-1|few
TGTGCCAGCAGCCCTCGTCGTGGGGACACTGAAGCTTTCTTT
CASSPRRGDTEAFF
>15|TRBV4-1|NA|TRBJ2-7|many
TGCGCCAGCAGTCAGAGCAGGACTCCACTTTACGAGCAGTACTTC
CASSQSRTPLYEQYF
>14|TRBV29-1|TRBD2|TRBJ2-7|many
TGCAGCGTCCATTCCCTTTCAGGGAGGGGCGAGCAGTACTTC
CSVHSLSGRGEQYF
>13|TRBV13|NA|TRBJ2-7|NA
TGTGCCAGCAGCCTCCTTGCTTCGGGGGAGCAGTACTTC
CASSLLASGEQYF
>13|TRBV5-1|TRBD1|TRBJ2-7|many
TGCGCCAGCAGAGGGGGCGAGCACAGCGAGCAGTACTTC
CASRGGEHSEQYF
>13|TRBV7-9|NA|TRBJ1-2|few
TGTGCCAGCAGCTTGGGATTAGACTATGGCTACACCTTC
CASSLGLDYGYTF
>22|TRBV27|TRBD2|TRBJ2-3|many
TGTGCCAGCAGTTTATACCGACTTACTACCCCTGGAGTAGCGGGTGACACAGATACGCAGTATTTT
CASSLYRLTTPGVAGDTDTQYF
>8|TRBV29-1|TRBD1|TRBJ1-2|NA
TGCAGCGTTGGGACAGGCTTATTC
CSVGTGLF
>15|TRBV7-2|TRBD2|TRBJ2-1|NA
TGTGCCAGCAGCTCAACTAGCGGGGGTGGTAATGAGCAGTTCTTC
CASSSTSGGGNEQFF
>15|TRBV12-3/TRBV12-4|TRBD2|TRBJ2-1|many
TGTGCCAGCAGTCCCCCGCAAGCGGGAGGCAATGAGCAGTTCTTC
CASSPPQAGGNEQFF
>15|TRBV4-1|TRBD2|TRBJ2-7|NA
TGCGCCAGCAGCCAAGATGTGGGACTAGCCCACGAGCAGTACTTC
CASSQDVGLAHEQYF
>13|TRBV20-1|NA|TRBJ2-7|few
TGCAGTGCTGGAGGGGAATGGGCCTACGAGCAGTACTTC
CSAGGEWAYEQYF
>16|TRBV9|NA|TRBJ1-3|NA
TGTGCCAGCAGCCCGCAAATGACCATCTCTGGAAACACCATATATTTT
CASSPQMTISGNTIYF
>15|TRBV10-3|NA|TRBJ2-1|NA
TGTGCCATCAGCGCAGACCAGGGGATCGGCAATGAGCAGTTCTTC
CAISADQGIGNEQFF
>15|TRBV27|TRBD1|TRBJ1-1|NA
TGTGCCAGCAGTTTCCGGGACAGGGACAACACTGAAGCTTTCTTT
CASSFRDRDNTEAFF
>14|TRBV11-2|NA|TRBJ2-2|many
TGTGCCAGCAGCTTGGGGGGTGGCACCGGGGAGCTGTTTTTT
CASSLGGGTGELFF